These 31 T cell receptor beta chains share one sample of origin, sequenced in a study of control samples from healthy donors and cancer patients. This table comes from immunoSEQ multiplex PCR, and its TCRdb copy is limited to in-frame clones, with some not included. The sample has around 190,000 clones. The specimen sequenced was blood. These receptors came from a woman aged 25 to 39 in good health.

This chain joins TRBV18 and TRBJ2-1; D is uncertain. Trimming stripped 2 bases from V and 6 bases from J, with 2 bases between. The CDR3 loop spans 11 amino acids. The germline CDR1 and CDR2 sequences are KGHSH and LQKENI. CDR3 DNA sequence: TGTGCCAGCTCACCATCCAATGAGCAGTTCTTC. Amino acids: CASSPSNEQFF.

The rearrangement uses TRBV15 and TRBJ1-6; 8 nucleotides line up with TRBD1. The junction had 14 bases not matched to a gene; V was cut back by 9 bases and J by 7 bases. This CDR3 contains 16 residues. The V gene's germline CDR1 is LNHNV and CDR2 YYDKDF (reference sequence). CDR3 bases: TGTGCCACTAATGACAGGGGAGGGTTGGGGAATTCACCCCTCCACTTT. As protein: CATNDRGGLGNSPLHF.

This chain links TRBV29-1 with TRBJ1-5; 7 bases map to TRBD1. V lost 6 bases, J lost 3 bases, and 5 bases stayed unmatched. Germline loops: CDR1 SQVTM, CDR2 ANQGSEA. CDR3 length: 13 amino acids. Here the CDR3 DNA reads TGCAGCGTCGGGGACAGCCTCAATCAGCCCCAGCATTTT. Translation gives CSVGDSLNQPQHF.

This chain's CDR3 is CASSPFLSGETSYEQYF. CDR3 DNA sequence: TGTGCCAGCAGCCCCTTTTTGAGCGGTGAGACCTCCTACGAGCAGTACTTC. This chain connects TRBV9 to TRBJ2-7; a possible D gene is TRBD2 (5 bases). CDR1 SGDLS and CDR2 YYNGEE come from the germline V gene. V lost 4 bases, J lost 0 bases, and 20 bases lay in between. This CDR3 comprises 17 residues.

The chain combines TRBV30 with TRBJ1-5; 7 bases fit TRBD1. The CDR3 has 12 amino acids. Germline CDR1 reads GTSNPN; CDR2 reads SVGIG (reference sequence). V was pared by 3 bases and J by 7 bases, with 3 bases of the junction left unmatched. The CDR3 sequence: CAWSRTGQPQHF. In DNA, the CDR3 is TGTGCCTGGAGCCGGACAGGCCAGCCCCAGCATTTT.

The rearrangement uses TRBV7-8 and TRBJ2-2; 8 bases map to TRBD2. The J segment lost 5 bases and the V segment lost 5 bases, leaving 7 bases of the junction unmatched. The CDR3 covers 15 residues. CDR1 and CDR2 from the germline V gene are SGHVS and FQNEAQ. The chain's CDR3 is CASSPRGGRTGELFF. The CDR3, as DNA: TGTGCCAGCAGCCCTCGGGGGGGGCGTACCGGGGAGCTGTTTTTT.

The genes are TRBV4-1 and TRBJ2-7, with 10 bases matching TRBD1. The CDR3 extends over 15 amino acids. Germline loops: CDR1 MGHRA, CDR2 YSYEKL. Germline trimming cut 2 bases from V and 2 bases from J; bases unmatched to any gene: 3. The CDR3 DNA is TGCGCCAGCAGCCAACCGGGACAGGGGACCTACGAGCAGTACTTC. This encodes CASSQPGQGTYEQYF.

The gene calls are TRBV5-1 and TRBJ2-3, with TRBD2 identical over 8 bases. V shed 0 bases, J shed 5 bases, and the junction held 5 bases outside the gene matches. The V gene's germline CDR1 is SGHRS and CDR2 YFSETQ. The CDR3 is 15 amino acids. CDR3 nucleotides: TGCGCCAGCAGCTTGGACGGGGGGGAGTTAGATACGCAGTATTTT. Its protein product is CASSLDGGELDTQYF. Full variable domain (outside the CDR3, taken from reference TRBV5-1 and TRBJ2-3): KAGVTQTPRYLIKTRGQQVTLSCSPISGHRSVSWYQQTPGQGLQFLFEYFSETQRNKGNFPGRFSGRQFSNSRSEMNVSTLELGDSALYLCASSLDGGELDTQYFGPGTRLTVL.

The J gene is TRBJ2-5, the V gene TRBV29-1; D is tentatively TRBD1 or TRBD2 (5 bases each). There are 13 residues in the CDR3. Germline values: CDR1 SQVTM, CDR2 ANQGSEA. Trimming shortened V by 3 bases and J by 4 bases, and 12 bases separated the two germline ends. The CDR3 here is CSVDEAGRETQYF. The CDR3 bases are TGCAGCGTTGACGAGGCAGGGAGAGAGACCCAGTACTTC. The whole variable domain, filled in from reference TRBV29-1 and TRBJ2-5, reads SAVISQKPSRDICQRGTSLTIQCQVDSQVTMMFWYRQQPGQSLTLIATANQGSEATYESGFVIDKFPISRPNLTFSTLTVSNMSPEDSSIYLCSVDEAGRETQYFGPGTRLLVL.

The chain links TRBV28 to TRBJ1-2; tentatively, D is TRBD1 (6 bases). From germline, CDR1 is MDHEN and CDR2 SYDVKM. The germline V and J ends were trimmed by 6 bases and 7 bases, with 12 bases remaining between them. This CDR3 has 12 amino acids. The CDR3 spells CASSPTGFGYTF. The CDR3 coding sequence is TGTGCCAGCAGCCCCACAGGGTTTGGCTACACCTTC.

The CDR3: CASSRPRRTAQYNSPLHF. The CDR3 DNA is TGTGCCAGTAGTCGTCCGCGACGGACGGCACAGTATAATTCACCCCTCCACTTT. This sequence joins TRBV19 and TRBJ1-6; D gene ambiguous. The CDR3 runs 18 residues. Deletions cut 5 bases from V and 4 bases from J, with 21 bases between. From germline, CDR1 is LNHDA and CDR2 SQIVND (reference sequence).

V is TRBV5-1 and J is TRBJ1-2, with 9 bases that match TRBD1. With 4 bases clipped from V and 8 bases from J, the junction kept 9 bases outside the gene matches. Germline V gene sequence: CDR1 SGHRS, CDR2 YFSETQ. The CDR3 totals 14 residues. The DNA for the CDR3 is TGCGCCAGCAGCCAGGGACAGGGAACACAGGGCTACACCTTC. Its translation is CASSQGQGTQGYTF.

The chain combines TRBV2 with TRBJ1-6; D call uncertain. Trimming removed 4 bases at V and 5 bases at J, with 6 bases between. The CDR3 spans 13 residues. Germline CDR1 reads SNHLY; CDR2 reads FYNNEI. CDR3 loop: CASSVGHNSPLHF. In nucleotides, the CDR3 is TGTGCCAGCAGTGTTGGGCATAATTCACCCCTCCACTTT.

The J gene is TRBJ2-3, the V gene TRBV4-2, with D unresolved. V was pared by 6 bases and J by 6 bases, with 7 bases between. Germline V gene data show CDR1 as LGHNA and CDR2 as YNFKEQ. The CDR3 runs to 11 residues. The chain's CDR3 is CASRREDTQYF. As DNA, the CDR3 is TGTGCCAGCAGAAGAGAGGATACGCAGTATTTT.

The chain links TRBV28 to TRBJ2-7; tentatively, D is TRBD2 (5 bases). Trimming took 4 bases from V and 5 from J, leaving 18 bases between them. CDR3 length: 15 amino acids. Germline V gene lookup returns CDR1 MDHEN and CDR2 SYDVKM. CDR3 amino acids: CASSYLRDYHHEQYF. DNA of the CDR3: TGTGCCAGCAGTTATCTTCGAGACTATCACCACGAGCAGTACTTC. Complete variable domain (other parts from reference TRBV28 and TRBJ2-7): DVKVTQSSRYLVKRTGEKVFLECVQDMDHENMFWYRQDPGLGLRLIYFSYDVKMKEKGDIPEGYSVSREKKERFSLILESASTNQTSMYLCASSYLRDYHHEQYFGPGTRLTVT.

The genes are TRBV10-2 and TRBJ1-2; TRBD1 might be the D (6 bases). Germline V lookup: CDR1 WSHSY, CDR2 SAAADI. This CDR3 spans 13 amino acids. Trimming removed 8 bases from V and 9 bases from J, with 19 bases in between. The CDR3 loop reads CASLLQGTMSYTF. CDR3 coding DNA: TGCGCCAGCCTATTACAGGGTACGATGAGCTACACCTTC.

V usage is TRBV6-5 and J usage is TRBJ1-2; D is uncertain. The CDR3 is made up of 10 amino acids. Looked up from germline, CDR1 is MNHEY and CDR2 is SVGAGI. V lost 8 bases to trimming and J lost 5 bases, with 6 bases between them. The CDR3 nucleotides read TGTGCCAGCGAATATTATGGCTACACCTTC. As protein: CASEYYGYTF.

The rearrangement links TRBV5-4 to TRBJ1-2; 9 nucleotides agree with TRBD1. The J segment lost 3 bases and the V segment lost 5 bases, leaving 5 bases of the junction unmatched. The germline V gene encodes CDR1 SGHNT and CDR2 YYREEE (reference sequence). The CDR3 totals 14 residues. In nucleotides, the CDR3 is TGTGCCAGCAGATTTACAGGGGGCCACTATGGCTACACCTTC. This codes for CASRFTGGHYGYTF.

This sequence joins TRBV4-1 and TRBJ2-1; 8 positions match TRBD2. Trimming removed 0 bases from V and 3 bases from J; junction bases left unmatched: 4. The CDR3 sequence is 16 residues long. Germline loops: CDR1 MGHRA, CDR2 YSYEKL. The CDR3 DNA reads TGCGCCAGCAGCCAAGATCTTGCGGGGGGCTACAATGAGCAGTTCTTC. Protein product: CASSQDLAGGYNEQFF.

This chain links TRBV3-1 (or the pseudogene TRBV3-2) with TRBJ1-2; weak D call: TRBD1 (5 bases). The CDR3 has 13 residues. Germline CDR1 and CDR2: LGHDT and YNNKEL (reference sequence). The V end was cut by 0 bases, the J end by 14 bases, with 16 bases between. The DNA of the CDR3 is TGTGCCAGCAGCCAAGATGGAGGAAGGGGCGGAACCTTC. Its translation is CASSQDGGRGGTF.

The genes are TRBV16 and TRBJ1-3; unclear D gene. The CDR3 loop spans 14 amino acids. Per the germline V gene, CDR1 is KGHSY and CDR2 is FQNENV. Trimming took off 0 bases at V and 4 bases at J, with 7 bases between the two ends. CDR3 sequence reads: CASSQSDGGNTIYF. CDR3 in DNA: TGTGCCAGCAGCCAATCAGACGGAGGAAACACCATATATTTT. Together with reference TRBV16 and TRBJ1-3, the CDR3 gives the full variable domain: GEEVAQTPKHLVRGEGQKAKLYCAPIKGHSYVFWYQQVLKNEFKFLISFQNENVFDETGMPKERFSAKCLPNSPCSLEIQATKLEDSAVYFCASSQSDGGNTIYFGEGSWLTVV.

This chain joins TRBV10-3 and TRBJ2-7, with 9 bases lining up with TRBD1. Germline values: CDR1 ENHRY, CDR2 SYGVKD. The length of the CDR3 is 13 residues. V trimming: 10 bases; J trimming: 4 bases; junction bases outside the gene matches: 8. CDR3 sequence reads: CATSGGQGYEQYF. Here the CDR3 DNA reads TGTGCCACCTCGGGGGGACAGGGTTACGAGCAGTACTTC.

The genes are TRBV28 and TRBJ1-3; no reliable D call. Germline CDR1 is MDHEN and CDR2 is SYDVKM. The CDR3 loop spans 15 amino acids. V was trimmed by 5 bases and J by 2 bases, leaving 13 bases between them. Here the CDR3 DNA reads TGTGCCAGCAGTCTTGATCGAATAGCTGGAAACACCATATATTTT. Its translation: CASSLDRIAGNTIYF.

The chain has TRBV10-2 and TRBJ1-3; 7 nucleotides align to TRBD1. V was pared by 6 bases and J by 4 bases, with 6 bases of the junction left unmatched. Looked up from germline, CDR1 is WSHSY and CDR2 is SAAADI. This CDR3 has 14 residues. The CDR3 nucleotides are TGCGCCAGCAGCGAACAGGGGAACGGAAACACCATATATTTT. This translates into CASSEQGNGNTIYF.

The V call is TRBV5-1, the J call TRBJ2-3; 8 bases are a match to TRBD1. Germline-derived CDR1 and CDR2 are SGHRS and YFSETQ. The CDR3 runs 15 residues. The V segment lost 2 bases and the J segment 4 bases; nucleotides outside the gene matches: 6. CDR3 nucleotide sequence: TGCGCCAGCAGCTTTCTCCAGGGGGCCGCAGATACGCAGTATTTT. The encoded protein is CASSFLQGAADTQYF.

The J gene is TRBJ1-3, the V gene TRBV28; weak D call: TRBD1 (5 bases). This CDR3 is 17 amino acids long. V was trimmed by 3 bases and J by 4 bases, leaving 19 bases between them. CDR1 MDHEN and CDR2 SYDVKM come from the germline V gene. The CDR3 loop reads CASSFSGRGAFGNTIYF. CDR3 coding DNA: TGTGCCAGCAGTTTTTCTGGCCGGGGCGCGTTCGGAAACACCATATATTTT.

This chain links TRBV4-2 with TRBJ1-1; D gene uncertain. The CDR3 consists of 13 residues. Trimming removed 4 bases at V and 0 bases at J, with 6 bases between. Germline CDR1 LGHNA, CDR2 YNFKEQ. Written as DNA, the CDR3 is TGTGCCAGCAGCCCGACACTGAACACTGAAGCTTTCTTT. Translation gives CASSPTLNTEAFF.

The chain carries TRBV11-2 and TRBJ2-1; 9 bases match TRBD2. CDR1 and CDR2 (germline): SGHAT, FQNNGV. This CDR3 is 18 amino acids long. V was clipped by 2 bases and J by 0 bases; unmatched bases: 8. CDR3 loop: CASSLRGLARNSYNEQFF. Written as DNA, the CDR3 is TGTGCCAGCAGCTTAAGAGGACTAGCGAGAAACTCCTACAATGAGCAGTTCTTC.

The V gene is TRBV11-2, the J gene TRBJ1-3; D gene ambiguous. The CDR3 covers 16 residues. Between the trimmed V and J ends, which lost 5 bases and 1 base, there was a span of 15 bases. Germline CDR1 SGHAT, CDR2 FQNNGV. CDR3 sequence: CASSPSAADSGNTIYF. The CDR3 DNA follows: TGTGCCAGCAGCCCCTCGGCGGCCGATTCTGGAAACACCATATATTTT. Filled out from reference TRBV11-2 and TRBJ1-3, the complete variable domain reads EAGVAQSPRYKIIEKRQSVAFWCNPISGHATLYWYQQILGQGPKLLIQFQNNGVVDDSQLPKDRFSAERLKGVDSTLKIQPAKLEDSAVYLCASSPSAADSGNTIYFGEGSWLTVV.

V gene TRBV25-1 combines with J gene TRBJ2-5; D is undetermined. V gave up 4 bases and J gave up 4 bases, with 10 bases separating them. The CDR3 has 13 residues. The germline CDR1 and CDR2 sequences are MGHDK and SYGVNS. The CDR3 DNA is TGTGCCAGCAGTGGACCAGAAGGAGAGACCCAGTACTTC. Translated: CASSGPEGETQYF.

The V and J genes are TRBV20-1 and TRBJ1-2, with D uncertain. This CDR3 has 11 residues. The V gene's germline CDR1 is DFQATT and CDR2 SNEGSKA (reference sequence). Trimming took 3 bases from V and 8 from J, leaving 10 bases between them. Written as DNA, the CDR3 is TGCAGTGCTAGGCCCCAACTGGGCTACACCTTC. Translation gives CSARPQLGYTF.